The rows below give T cell receptor beta chains drawn from one sample of a study of blood T cell repertoires in COVID-19. Generated by immunoSEQ multiplex PCR, the TCRdb table keeps only in-frame clones and is missing some. This table has approximately 300,000 clones, less than 85% appearing once. Material for sequencing was PBMCs or T cells enriched from blood (not recorded which). The receptors originated from a woman aged 30 to 39 who had been exposed to COVID-19. Each CDR3 is given with its conserved first and last residue.

V gene	J gene	CDR3 protein
TRBV30	TRBJ2-7	CAWRASSYEQYF
TRBV4-3	TRBJ2-7	CASSQEWTTLPSYEQYF
TRBV6-6	TRBJ1-6	CASSYRGQGDSPLHF
TRBV3-1/TRBV3-2	TRBJ2-3	CASSPQVGGASTDTQYF
TRBV9	TRBJ1-2	CASSAGRTSRTLYGYTF
TRBV7-2	TRBJ2-5	CASSLRQIQETQYF
TRBV19	TRBJ2-2	CASIEQAQAFTGELFF
TRBV6-1	TRBJ1-1	CASSERQALGKAFF
TRBV6-5	TRBJ2-1	CASRTRTSGRREQFF
TRBV28	TRBJ1-4	CASSFSGTSGRKLFF
TRBV4-1	TRBJ2-1	CASSQDRLAGVFAQFF
TRBV30	TRBJ2-1	CAWSQGTDNEQFF
TRBV5-4	TRBJ2-2	CASSSPRDTGELFF
TRBV6-5	TRBJ1-1	CATRRPIQGVAEAFF